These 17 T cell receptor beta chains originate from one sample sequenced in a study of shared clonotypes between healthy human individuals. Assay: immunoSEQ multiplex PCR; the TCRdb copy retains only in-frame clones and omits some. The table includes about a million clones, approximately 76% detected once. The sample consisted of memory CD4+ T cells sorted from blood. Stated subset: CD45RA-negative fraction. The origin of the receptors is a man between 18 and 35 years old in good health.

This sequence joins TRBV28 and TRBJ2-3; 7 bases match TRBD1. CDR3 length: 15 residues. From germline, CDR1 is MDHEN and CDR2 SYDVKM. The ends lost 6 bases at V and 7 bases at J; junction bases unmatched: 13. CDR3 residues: CASRKGTEKFHTQYF. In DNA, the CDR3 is TGTGCCAGCAGGAAAGGGACAGAGAAATTCCATACGCAGTATTTT.

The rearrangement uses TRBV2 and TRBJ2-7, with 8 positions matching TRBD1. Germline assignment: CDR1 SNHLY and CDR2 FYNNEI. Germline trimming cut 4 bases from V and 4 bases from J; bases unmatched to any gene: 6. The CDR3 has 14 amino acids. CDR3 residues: CASSARQGTYEQYF. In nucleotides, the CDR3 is TGTGCCAGCAGTGCACGACAGGGGACTTACGAGCAGTACTTC.

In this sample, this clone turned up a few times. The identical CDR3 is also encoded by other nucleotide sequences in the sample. This chain's CDR3 is CASSPGQINQPQHF. In nucleotides, the CDR3 is TGTGCCAGCTCCCCGGGACAAATCAATCAGCCCCAGCATTTT. This rearrangement joins TRBV7-9 to TRBJ1-5, with D maybe TRBD1 (6 bases). The CDR3 is made up of 14 amino acids. The V gene lost 8 bases and the J gene lost 3 bases, with 14 bases spanning the gap. CDR1 is SEHNR and CDR2 is FQNEAQ in the germline V gene (reference sequence). Complete variable domain (other parts from reference TRBV7-9 and TRBJ1-5): DTGVSQNPRHKITKRGQNVTFRCDPISEHNRLYWYRQTLGQGPEFLTYFQNEAQLEKSRLLSDRFSAERPKGSFSTLEIQRTEQGDSAMYLCASSPGQINQPQHFGDGTRLSIL.

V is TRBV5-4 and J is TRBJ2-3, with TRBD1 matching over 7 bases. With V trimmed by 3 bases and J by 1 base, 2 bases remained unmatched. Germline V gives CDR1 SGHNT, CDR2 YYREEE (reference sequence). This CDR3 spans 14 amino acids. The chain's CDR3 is CASSWDRGTDTQYF. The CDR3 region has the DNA TGTGCCAGCAGCTGGGACAGAGGCACAGATACGCAGTATTTT.

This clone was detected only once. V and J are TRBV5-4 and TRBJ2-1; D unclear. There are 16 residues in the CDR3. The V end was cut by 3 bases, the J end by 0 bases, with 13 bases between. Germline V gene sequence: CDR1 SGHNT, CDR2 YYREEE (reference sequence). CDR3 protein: CASSSETPSSYNEQFF. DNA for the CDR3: TGTGCCAGCAGCTCAGAGACTCCGTCCTCCTACAATGAGCAGTTCTTC.

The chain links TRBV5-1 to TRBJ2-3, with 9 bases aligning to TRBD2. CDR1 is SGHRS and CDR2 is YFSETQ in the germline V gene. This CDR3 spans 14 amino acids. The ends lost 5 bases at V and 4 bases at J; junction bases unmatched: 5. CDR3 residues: CASRLAGAADTQYF. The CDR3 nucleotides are TGCGCCAGCAGGTTAGCGGGAGCTGCAGATACGCAGTATTTT.

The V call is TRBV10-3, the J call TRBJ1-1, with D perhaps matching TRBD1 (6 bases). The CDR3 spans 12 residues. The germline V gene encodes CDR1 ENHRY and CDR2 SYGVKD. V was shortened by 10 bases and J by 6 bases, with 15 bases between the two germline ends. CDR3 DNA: TGTGCCACCGGCGACAGGTCACCTGAAGCTTTCTTT. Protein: CATGDRSPEAFF.

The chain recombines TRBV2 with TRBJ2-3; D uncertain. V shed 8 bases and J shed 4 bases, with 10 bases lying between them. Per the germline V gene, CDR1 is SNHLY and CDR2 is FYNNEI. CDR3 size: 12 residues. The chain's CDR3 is CASASNADTQYF. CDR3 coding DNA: TGTGCCAGCGCCTCCAACGCAGATACGCAGTATTTT. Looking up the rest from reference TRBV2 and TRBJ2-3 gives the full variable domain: EPEVTQTPSHQVTQMGQEVILRCVPISNHLYFYWYRQILGQKVEFLVSFYNNEISEKSEIFDDQFSVERPDGSNFTLKIRSTKLEDSAMYFCASASNADTQYFGPGTRLTVL.

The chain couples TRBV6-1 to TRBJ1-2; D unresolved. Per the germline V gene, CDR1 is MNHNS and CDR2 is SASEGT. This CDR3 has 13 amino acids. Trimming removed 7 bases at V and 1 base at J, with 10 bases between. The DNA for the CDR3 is TGTGCCAGCAACCCGACAAGTAACTATGGCTACACCTTC. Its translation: CASNPTSNYGYTF.

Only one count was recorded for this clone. DNA for the CDR3: TGTGCCAGCACCATCAACCCCTCTAGCGGGGGGGCCGGGAATGAGCAGTTCTTC. Protein: CASTINPSSGGAGNEQFF. The genes are TRBV2 and TRBJ2-1; 12 nucleotides line up with TRBD2. Germline values: CDR1 SNHLY, CDR2 FYNNEI. The CDR3 runs 18 residues. The trim removed 7 bases at V and 7 bases at J, leaving 17 bases unmatched.

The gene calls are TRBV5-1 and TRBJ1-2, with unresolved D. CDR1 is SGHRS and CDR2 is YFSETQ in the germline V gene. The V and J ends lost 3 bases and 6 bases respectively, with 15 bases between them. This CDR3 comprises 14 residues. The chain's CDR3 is CASSSTGPRDGYTF. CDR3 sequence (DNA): TGCGCCAGCAGCTCCACCGGGCCAAGGGATGGCTACACCTTC.

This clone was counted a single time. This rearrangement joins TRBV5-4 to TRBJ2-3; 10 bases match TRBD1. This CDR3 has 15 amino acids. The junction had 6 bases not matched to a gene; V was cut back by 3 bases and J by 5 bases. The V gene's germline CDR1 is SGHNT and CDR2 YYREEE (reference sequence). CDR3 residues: CASSSGTGVVDTQYF. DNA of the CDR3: TGTGCCAGCAGCTCCGGGACAGGGGTGGTAGATACGCAGTATTTT. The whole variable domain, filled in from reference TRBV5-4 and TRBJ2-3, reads ETGVTQSPTHLIKTRGQQVTLRCSSQSGHNTVSWYQQALGQGPQFIFQYYREEENGRGNFPPRFSGLQFPNYSSELNVNALELDDSALYLCASSSGTGVVDTQYFGPGTRLTVL.

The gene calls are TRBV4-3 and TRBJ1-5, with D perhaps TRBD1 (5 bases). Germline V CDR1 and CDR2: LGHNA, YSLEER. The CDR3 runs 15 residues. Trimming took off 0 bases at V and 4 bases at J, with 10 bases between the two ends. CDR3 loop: CASSQEGTGNQPQHF. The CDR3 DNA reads TGCGCCAGCAGCCAAGAGGGGACTGGGAATCAGCCCCAGCATTTT.

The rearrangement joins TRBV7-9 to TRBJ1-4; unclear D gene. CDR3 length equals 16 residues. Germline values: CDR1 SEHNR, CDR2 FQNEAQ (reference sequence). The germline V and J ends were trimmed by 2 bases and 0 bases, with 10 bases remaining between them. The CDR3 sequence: CASSLSWGATNEKLFF. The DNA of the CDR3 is TGTGCCAGCAGCTTATCCTGGGGTGCAACTAATGAAAAACTGTTTTTT.

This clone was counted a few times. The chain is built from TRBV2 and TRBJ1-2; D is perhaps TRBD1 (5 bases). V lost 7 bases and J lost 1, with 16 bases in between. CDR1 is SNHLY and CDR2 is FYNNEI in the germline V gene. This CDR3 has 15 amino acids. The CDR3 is CASKPSGVINYGYTF. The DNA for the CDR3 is TGTGCCAGCAAGCCCTCGGGGGTGATTAACTATGGCTACACCTTC.

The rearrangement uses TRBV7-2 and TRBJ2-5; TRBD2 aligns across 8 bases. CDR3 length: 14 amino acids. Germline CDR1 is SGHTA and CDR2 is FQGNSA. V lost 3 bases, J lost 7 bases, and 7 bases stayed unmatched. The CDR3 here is CASSFSGAARTQYF. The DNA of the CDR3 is TGTGCCAGCAGCTTTAGCGGGGCCGCGAGGACCCAGTACTTC.

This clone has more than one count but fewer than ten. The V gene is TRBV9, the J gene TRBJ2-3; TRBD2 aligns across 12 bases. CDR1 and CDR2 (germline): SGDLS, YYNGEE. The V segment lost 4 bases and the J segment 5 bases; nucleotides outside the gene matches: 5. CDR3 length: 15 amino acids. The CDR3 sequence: CASSSLAGGGDTQYF. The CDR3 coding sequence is TGTGCCAGCAGCTCACTAGCGGGGGGTGGAGATACGCAGTATTTT.